This entry is about one T cell receptor (beta chain). The CDR3 runs to 13 residues. The V and J ends lost 1 base and 6 bases respectively, with 7 bases between them. The data were taken from a study of T cells after yellow fever vaccination. Universal primer sites and UMIs were introduced during 5'RACE template-switching synthesis of TCR cDNA. TCRdb passed the 5' RACE reads through MiXCR, listing each CDR3 protein once. The table shows hundreds of thousands of distinct CDR3 sequences, with more than 9% occurring only once. The receptor was derived from a man aged 25-45 years who received the YFV17D yellow fever vaccine. The sequences come from PBMCs, collected on the day of the yellow fever booster vaccination. V usage is TRBV12-3 or TRBV12-4 and J usage is TRBJ1-5, with no clear D. CDR3 amino acids: CASSLEGIQPQHF. For the CDR3, the DNA is TGTGCCAGCAGTTTAGAGGGCATTCAGCCCCAGCATTTT.